Listed below are T cell receptor beta chains from one sample, sequenced in a study of blood T cell repertoires in COVID-19. Some clones are missing from TCRdb's copy, which holds only in-frame ones; the method was immunoSEQ multiplex PCR. Here the sample spans hundreds of thousands of clones, more than 75% being singletons. The sample comprised PBMCs or T cells enriched from blood (not recorded which). Receptors originate from a man aged 55 to 69 who had recovered from COVID-19. CDR3s include the opening cysteine and the closing phenylalanine or tryptophan. The D gene is left open where the match is weak. Expanded clones get a size class; other rows say once, few or many, or leave the size out.

size,J,V,D,CDR3,DNA
-,TRBJ1-1,TRBV4-2,-,CASSQVGQGPEAFF,TGTGCCAGCAGCCAAGTGGGGCAGGGGCCTGAAGCTTTCTTT
-,TRBJ2-1,TRBV12-5,-,CASGLTPSGGRVNEQFF,TGTGCTAGTGGTTTAACCCCAAGCGGAGGACGGGTTAATGAGCAGTTCTTC
-,TRBJ2-3,TRBV5-8,TRBD1,CASSLRDRWTDTQYF,TGTGCCAGCAGCCTTCGGGACAGGTGGACAGATACGCAGTATTTT
few,TRBJ2-3,TRBV6-5,-,CASSYGGRSDTQYF,TGTGCCAGCAGTTACGGGGGGAGGTCAGATACGCAGTATTTT
-,TRBJ2-5,TRBV5-1,-,CASSLVAEETQYF,TGCGCCAGCAGCTTGGTGGCAGAAGAGACCCAGTACTTC
-,TRBJ2-3,TRBV12-3/TRBV12-4,-,CASNLAPDTQYF,TGTGCCAGTAATCTAGCCCCAGATACGCAGTATTTT
-,TRBJ2-2,TRBV30,-,CAWTLGLRTGELFF,TGTGCCTGGACCCTCGGACTCCGCACCGGGGAGCTGTTTTTT
-,TRBJ2-7,TRBV29-1,TRBD2,CSVVSGLAGFGTYEQYF,TGCAGCGTTGTGAGCGGGCTAGCGGGATTTGGTACCTACGAGCAGTACTTC
-,TRBJ1-2,TRBV5-4,TRBD1,CASSWDRGSYGYTF,TGTGCCAGCAGCTGGGACAGGGGGTCCTATGGCTACACCTTC
-,TRBJ2-5,TRBV19,-,CASSTGASGRETQYF,TGTGCCAGTAGTACTGGGGCTTCGGGTCGAGAGACCCAGTACTTC
-,TRBJ1-4,TRBV18,-,CASSPQQDPTNEKLFF,TGTGCCAGCTCACCACAACAGGACCCAACTAATGAAAAACTGTTTTTT
once,TRBJ1-1,TRBV5-1,-,CASSLNSANTEAFF,TGCGCCAGCAGCTTGAATAGCGCCAACACTGAAGCTTTCTTT
-,TRBJ1-3,TRBV4-3,-,CASSSQGVSGNTIYF,TGCGCCAGCAGCTCCCAGGGTGTCTCTGGAAACACCATATATTTT
-,TRBJ2-7,TRBV11-2,TRBD2,CASSGVTSGSSYEQYF,TGTGCCAGCAGCGGAGTAACTAGCGGGAGCTCCTACGAGCAGTACTTC
-,TRBJ2-3,TRBV6-6,-,CASSYSEGLEDTQYF,TGTGCCAGCAGTTACTCGGAGGGGCTGGAAGATACGCAGTATTTT
few,TRBJ1-1,TRBV3-1/TRBV3-2,TRBD1,CASSQYRGNTEAFF,TGTGCCAGCAGCCAATACAGGGGGAACACTGAAGCTTTCTTT
-,TRBJ2-1,TRBV9,-,CASSVVSQNLYNEQFF,TGTGCCAGCAGCGTAGTTTCACAGAACCTCTACAATGAGCAGTTCTTC
-,TRBJ1-2,TRBV11-3,TRBD1,CASSPAGQGGGYTF,TGTGCCAGCAGCCCCGCAGGACAGGGAGGTGGCTACACCTTC
-,TRBJ1-2,TRBV5-1,-,CASSLGNPGPWTGYGYTF,TGCGCCAGCAGCTTGGGCAATCCCGGGCCCTGGACTGGCTATGGCTACACCTTC